This T cell receptor (beta chain) is drawn from a study of cytomegalovirus exposure and HLA in healthy donors. Findings and caveats of the study: Some highly shared sequence variants likely arose as a pipeline artifact. Earlier analysis yielded a pattern in which most TCR beta V segments were productive about 90% or about 30% of the time.

This clone was counted once. The antigen is undetermined. CDR1 is MNHEY and CDR2 is SVGAGI in the germline V gene. V trimming: 6 bases; J trimming: 2 bases; junction bases outside the gene matches: 5. This CDR3 contains 15 residues. Both 60 Vbeta primers and 13 Jbeta primers went into the PCR. The protocol was immunoSEQ multiplex PCR, while the TCRdb copy is restricted to in-frame clones and leaves out a portion. The top ten clones hold less than 2.5% of a sample with 90,000 to 120,000 clones, about 72% of them seen once. This chain joins TRBV6-5 and TRBJ1-5, with 9 nucleotides matching TRBD1. The TCR sequence derives from a man between 18 and 35 years old in good health and CMV-seronegative. The sequenced material came from PBMCs. CDR3 sequence (DNA): TGTGCCAGCAGCTTGGACAGGGGTGGCAATCAGCCCCAGCATTTT. It translates to CASSLDRGGNQPQHF.